Each of the 24 T cell receptor beta chains below was sequenced from the same sample in a study of T cells after yellow fever vaccination (dated by TCRdb to the late 2010s). This specimen's treatment or condition label, interpreted: live attenuated yellow fever vaccine strain. Library preparation employed 5' RACE. TCRdb names Illumina HiSeq 2500 as the instrument used. TCRdb reworked the public reads: Q25 trimming with fastp, MiXCR clone assembly, productive beta chains retained. One record per CDR3 amino acid sequence lists the most common genes and DNA. Counted in this sample were more than 65,000 distinct CDR3 sequences; approximately 5% of them appeared once. The ten biggest clones cover under 2.5% of the sample. The sample consisted of CD4+ T cells sorted from PBMCs, taken around 15 days after the first yellow fever vaccination. All receptors derive from a man aged 18 to 29 who received the YFV17D yellow fever vaccine.

This clonotype was observed at least ten times. J is TRBJ2-1 and V is TRBV6-1; D call uncertain. Trimming left V 4 bases short and J 2 bases short, with 12 bases between. This CDR3 region has 15 residues. The germline gives CDR1 MNHNS, CDR2 SASEGT. The CDR3 DNA reads TGTGCCAGCAGTGGAAAGACTGGCGCCTACAATGAGCAGTTCTTC. This codes for CASSGKTGAYNEQFF.

In its sample, this clonotype was seen many times. The junction departs from germline at one end; a sequencing error may be responsible. This rearrangement joins TRBV12-3 or TRBV12-4 to TRBJ2-3; D uncertain. The CDR3 sequence is 14 residues long. CDR3 nucleotide sequence: TGTGCCAGCAGCTTAGAGGCTAGCACAGATACGCAGTATTTT. It translates to CASSLEASTDTQYF.

This clonotype was seen a handful of times. This rearrangement joins TRBV12-5 to TRBJ1-3, with 7 nucleotides matching TRBD1. Losses at the gene ends were 0 bases for V and 6 bases for J; bases not matched to a gene: 11. Germline V gene data show CDR1 as LGHNT and CDR2 as FRNRAP. CDR3 length: 17 amino acids. In DNA form, the CDR3 reads TGTGCTAGTGGTTTGGTACTGGGGACAGCTCTTGAAAACACCATATATTTT. It codes for CASGLVLGTALENTIYF.

Ten or more counts support this clonotype. This rearrangement joins TRBV5-1 to TRBJ1-1; 8 positions agree with TRBD1. The trim removed 0 bases at V and 4 bases at J, leaving 11 bases unmatched. This CDR3 comprises 17 residues. Germline CDR1 is SGHRS and CDR2 is YFSETQ. The CDR3 nucleotides are TGCGCCAGCAGCTTGGGCTATCAGGGGGCGTTGGGCACTGAAGCTTTCTTT. Translating it yields CASSLGYQGALGTEAFF.

This clonotype was counted many times. The V call is TRBV27, the J call TRBJ2-3; no clear D gene. CDR3 size: 16 residues. The V gene's germline CDR1 is MNHEY and CDR2 SMNVEV (reference sequence). The germline V and J ends were trimmed by 10 bases and 2 bases, with 22 bases remaining between them. The CDR3 DNA is TGTGCCATACCCGATACCAGCAAGGCGCACACAGATACGCAGTATTTT. Protein: CAIPDTSKAHTDTQYF.

There are many counts of this clonotype. This chain links TRBV20-1 with TRBJ2-7, with 8 positions matching TRBD1. The V segment lost 5 bases and the J segment 2 bases; nucleotides outside the gene matches: 11. Germline values: CDR1 DFQATT, CDR2 SNEGSKA (reference sequence). The CDR3 extends over 15 amino acids. In nucleotides, the CDR3 is TGCAGTGCTCCCGCGTGGGACAGGCTGCCCTACGAGCAGTACTTC. It codes for CSAPAWDRLPYEQYF.

This clonotype was observed a handful of times. The chain joins TRBV30 to TRBJ1-6; 8 nucleotides line up with TRBD1. In germline, CDR1 is GTSNPN, CDR2 SVGIG (reference sequence). This CDR3 is 15 amino acids long. After removal of 0 bases from V and 8 bases from J, the junction contained 6 bases not matched to a gene. CDR3 protein: CAWSVIGQGYSPLHF. CDR3 nucleotides: TGTGCCTGGAGTGTAATTGGACAGGGATATTCACCCCTCCACTTT.

This clonotype was seen ten or more times. The chain employs TRBV6-5 and TRBJ2-7; D might be TRBD1 (6 bases). Trimming shortened V by 6 bases and J by 0 bases, and 18 bases separated the two germline ends. CDR3 length: 16 amino acids. In germline, CDR1 is MNHEY, CDR2 SVGAGI. The CDR3 region is CASSIDRTLSSYEQYF. The CDR3 nucleotides read TGTGCCAGCAGCATAGACAGGACGCTTAGCTCCTACGAGCAGTACTTC.

The chain is built from TRBV4-2 and TRBJ1-2, with 7 bases identical to TRBD1. The CDR3 consists of 15 residues. Germline-derived CDR1 and CDR2 are LGHNA and YNFKEQ. The ends lost 2 bases at V and 5 bases at J; junction bases unmatched: 8. The CDR3 DNA is TGTGCCAGCAGCCAATCCGCAGTCAGGGGGTATGGCTACACCTTC. It encodes CASSQSAVRGYGYTF.

This clonotype appeared many times. The chain employs TRBV6-5 and TRBJ2-3; no clear D. Deletions cut 6 bases from V and 0 bases from J, with 7 bases between. The CDR3 is made up of 13 amino acids. Per the germline V gene, CDR1 is MNHEY and CDR2 is SVGAGI. CDR3 coding DNA: TGTGCCAGCAGAACCGCGAGCACAGATACGCAGTATTTT. Translation: CASRTASTDTQYF.

This clonotype has at least ten counts. This chain joins TRBV30 and TRBJ1-5; D is unresolved. Trimming left V 0 bases short and J 0 bases short, with 6 bases between. Per the germline V gene, CDR1 is GTSNPN and CDR2 is SVGIG (reference sequence). The CDR3 is made up of 14 amino acids. CDR3 nucleotide sequence: TGTGCCTGGAGTGTGGCAGGTAGCAATCAGCCCCAGCATTTT. It yields the protein CAWSVAGSNQPQHF.

This clonotype has a count of ten or more. The CDR3 here is CASSRGTGVETQYF. DNA of the CDR3: TGCGCCAGCAGCCGAGGGACAGGGGTGGAGACCCAGTACTTC. The rearrangement links TRBV4-3 to TRBJ2-5; 10 bases line up with TRBD1. CDR3 size: 14 residues. With V trimmed by 4 bases and J by 5 bases, 4 bases remained unmatched. Germline CDR1 is LGHNA and CDR2 is YSLEER.

This clonotype was seen ten or more times. V gene TRBV20-1 combines with J gene TRBJ2-5; 9 bases are a match to TRBD1. Trimming removed 4 bases from V and 2 bases from J; junction bases left unmatched: 8. The germline V gene encodes CDR1 DFQATT and CDR2 SNEGSKA (reference sequence). This CDR3 has 15 amino acids. This chain's CDR3 is CSAISPGTGQETQYF. CDR3 bases: TGCAGTGCTATCTCACCCGGGACAGGGCAAGAGACCCAGTACTTC.

This clonotype was recorded many times. This rearrangement joins TRBV5-4 to TRBJ2-1; no clear D gene. The CDR3 runs to 15 residues. V lost 1 base and J 2 bases, leaving 10 bases between the germline ends. Looked up from germline, CDR1 is SGHNT and CDR2 is YYREEE (reference sequence). DNA of the CDR3: TGTGCCAGCAGCTTGCAAGGCGTGACCTACAATGAGCAGTTCTTC. Its translation is CASSLQGVTYNEQFF.

This clonotype was detected ten times or more. The chain joins TRBV30 to TRBJ2-3; no definite D call. Germline CDR1 is GTSNPN and CDR2 is SVGIG (reference sequence). The CDR3 loop spans 12 amino acids. V dropped 5 bases and J dropped 4 bases, with 10 bases sitting between them. In DNA, the CDR3 is TGTGCCTGGTCGGAAGGATCAGATACGCAGTATTTT. This codes for CAWSEGSDTQYF.

Turning to this clonotype: Relative to the germline gene, one junction end is altered; a read error may explain this. The chain carries TRBV4-1 and TRBJ2-2; TRBD1 aligns across 8 bases. The CDR3 contains 16 residues. Germline CDR1 reads MGHRA; CDR2 reads YSYEKL. This CDR3 reads CACSQDGQGVGGELFF. Written as DNA, the CDR3 is TGCGCCTGCAGCCAAGATGGACAGGGAGTCGGCGGGGAGCTGTTTTTT.

This clonotype was seen ten or more times. The chain is built from TRBV19 and TRBJ2-3; the match to TRBD2 covers 8 bases. After removal of 3 bases from V and 3 bases from J, the junction contained 2 bases not matched to a gene. The CDR3 has 14 amino acids. Germline V gives CDR1 LNHDA, CDR2 SQIVND (reference sequence). CDR3 nucleotides: TGTGCCAGTAGTATCGCTAGCGGGACAGATACGCAGTATTTT. The encoded protein is CASSIASGTDTQYF.

This clonotype showed up many times. Germline is not matched at one junction end, which may reflect a read error. This chain connects TRBV20-1 to TRBJ2-7; D uncertain. The CDR3 extends over 10 amino acids. Looked up from germline, CDR1 is DFQATT and CDR2 is SNEGSKA (reference sequence). CDR3 sequence: CSAGEYEQYF. CDR3 DNA sequence: TGCAGTGCTGGAGAGTACGAGCAGTACTTC.

This clonotype was recorded at least ten times. The chain couples TRBV9 to TRBJ2-2; D not certain. CDR1 and CDR2 from the germline V gene are SGDLS and YYNGEE. V lost 0 bases to trimming and J lost 1 base, with 13 bases between them. CDR3 length equals 17 residues. In DNA form, the CDR3 reads TGTGCCAGCAGCGTAGTGGGCAATCCATTGAACACCGGGGAGCTGTTTTTT. Translated: CASSVVGNPLNTGELFF.

Many counts were recorded for this clonotype. V and J are TRBV20-1 and TRBJ1-1; unclear D gene. Trimming stripped 0 bases from V and 11 bases from J, with 7 bases between. The CDR3 has 10 residues. In germline, CDR1 is DFQATT, CDR2 SNEGSKA (reference sequence). The CDR3 DNA reads as TGCAGTGCTAGAGATACTGGTGCTTTCTTT. As protein: CSARDTGAFF.

This clonotype was seen many times. J is TRBJ2-2 and V is TRBV5-1; D is perhaps TRBD1 (5 bases). Germline loops: CDR1 SGHRS, CDR2 YFSETQ. This CDR3 contains 15 residues. The V and J ends lost 2 bases and 1 base respectively, with 9 bases between them. Here the CDR3 reads CASSFIQGNTGELFF. Written as DNA, the CDR3 is TGCGCCAGCAGCTTCATTCAGGGGAACACCGGGGAGCTGTTTTTT.

This clonotype appeared many times. This chain links TRBV18 with TRBJ1-1; D is uncertain. V lost 4 bases to trimming and J lost 0 bases, with 6 bases between them. This CDR3 region has 13 residues. In germline, CDR1 is KGHSH, CDR2 LQKENI. The CDR3 region is CASSHGVNTEAFF. As DNA, the CDR3 is TGTGCCAGCTCACACGGCGTGAACACTGAAGCTTTCTTT.

In its sample, this clonotype was seen many times. The chain couples TRBV28 to TRBJ2-5, with D perhaps matching TRBD1 or TRBD2 (5 bases each). This CDR3 region has 15 residues. The V end lost 5 bases, the J end lost 5 bases, and 18 bases lay between the germline ends. CDR1 is MDHEN and CDR2 is SYDVKM in the germline V gene. The CDR3 protein is CASSPPGRRSETQYF. In DNA form, the CDR3 reads TGTGCCAGCAGTCCCCCGGGACGACGGTCGGAGACCCAGTACTTC.

This clonotype was detected many times. This chain joins TRBV7-2 and TRBJ1-3, with 7 bases aligning to TRBD1. CDR3 size: 14 residues. Germline CDR1 reads SGHTA; CDR2 reads FQGNSA. V shed 5 bases, J shed 1 base, and the junction held 2 bases outside the gene matches. The CDR3 nucleotides read TGTGCCAGCAGCCAGACAGGGTCTGGAAACACCATATATTTT. This codes for CASSQTGSGNTIYF.